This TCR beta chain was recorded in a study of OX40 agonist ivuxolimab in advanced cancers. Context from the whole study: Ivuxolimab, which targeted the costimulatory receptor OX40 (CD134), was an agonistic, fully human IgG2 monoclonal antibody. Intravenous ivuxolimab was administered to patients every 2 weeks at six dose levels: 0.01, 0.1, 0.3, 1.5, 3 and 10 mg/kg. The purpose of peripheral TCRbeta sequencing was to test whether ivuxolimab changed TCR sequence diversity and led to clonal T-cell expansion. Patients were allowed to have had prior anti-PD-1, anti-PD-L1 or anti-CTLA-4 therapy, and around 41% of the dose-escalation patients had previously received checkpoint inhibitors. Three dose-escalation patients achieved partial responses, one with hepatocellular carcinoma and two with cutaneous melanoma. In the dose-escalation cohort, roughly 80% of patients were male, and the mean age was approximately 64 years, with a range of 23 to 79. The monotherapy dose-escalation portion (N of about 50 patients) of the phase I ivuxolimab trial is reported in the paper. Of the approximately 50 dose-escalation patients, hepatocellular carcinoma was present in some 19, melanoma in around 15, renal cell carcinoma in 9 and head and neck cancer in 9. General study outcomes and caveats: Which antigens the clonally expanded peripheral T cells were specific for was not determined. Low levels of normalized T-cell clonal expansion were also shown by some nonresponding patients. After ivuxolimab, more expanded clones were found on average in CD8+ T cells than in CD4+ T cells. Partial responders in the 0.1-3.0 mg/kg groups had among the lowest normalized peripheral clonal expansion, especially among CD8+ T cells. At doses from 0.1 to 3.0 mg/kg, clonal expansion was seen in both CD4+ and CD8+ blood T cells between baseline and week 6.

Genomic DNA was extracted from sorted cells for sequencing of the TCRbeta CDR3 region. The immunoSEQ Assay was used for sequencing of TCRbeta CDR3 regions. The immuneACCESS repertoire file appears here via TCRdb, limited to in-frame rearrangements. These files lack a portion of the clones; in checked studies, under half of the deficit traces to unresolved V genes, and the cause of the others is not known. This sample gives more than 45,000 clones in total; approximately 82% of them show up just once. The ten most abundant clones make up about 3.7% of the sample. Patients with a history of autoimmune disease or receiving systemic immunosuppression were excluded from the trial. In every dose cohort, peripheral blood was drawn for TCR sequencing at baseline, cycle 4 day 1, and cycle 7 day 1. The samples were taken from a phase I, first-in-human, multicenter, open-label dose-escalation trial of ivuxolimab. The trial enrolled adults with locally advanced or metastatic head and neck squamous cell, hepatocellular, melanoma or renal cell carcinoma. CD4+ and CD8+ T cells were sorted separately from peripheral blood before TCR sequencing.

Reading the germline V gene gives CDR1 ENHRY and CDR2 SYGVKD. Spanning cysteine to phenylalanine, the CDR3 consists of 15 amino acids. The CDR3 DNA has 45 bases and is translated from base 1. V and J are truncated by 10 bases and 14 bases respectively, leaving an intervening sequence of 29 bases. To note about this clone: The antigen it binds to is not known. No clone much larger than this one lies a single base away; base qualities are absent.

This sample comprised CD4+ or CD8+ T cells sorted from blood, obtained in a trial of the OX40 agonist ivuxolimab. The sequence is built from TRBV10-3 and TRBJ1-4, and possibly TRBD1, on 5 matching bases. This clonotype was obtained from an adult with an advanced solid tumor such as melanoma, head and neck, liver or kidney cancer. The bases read TGTGCCACCGCCCCTAATTTCTCCTCGATGAAGGGGCTGTTTTTT. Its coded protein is CATAPNFSSMKGLFF.